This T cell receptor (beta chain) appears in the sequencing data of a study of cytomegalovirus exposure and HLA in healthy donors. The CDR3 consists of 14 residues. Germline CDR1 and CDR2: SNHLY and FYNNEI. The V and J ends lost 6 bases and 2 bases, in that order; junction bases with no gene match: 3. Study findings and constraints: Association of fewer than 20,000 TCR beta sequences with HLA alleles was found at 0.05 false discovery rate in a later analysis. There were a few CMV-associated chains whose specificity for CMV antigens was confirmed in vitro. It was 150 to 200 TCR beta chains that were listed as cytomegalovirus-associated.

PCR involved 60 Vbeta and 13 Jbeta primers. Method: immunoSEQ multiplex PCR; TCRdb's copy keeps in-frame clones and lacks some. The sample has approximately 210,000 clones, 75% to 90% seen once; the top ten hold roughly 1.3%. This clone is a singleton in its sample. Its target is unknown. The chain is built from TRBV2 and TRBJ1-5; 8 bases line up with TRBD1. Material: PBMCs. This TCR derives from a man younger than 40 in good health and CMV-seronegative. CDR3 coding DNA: TGTGCCAGCAGGGACAGGGACGGCAATCAGCCCCAGCATTTT. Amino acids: CASRDRDGNQPQHF.